A selection of T cell receptor beta chains follows, all from one sample in a study of blood T cells in healthy people across ages. Via MiXCR, TCRdb re-called the 5' RACE reads, giving one row per CDR3 protein. The sample yields fewer than 1,200,000 distinct CDR3 sequences, approximately 25% seen once. In addition, the sample was reused for a study of T cells of mothers and their children.

Sequenced sample: blood. Receptors originate from a girl aged 2-10 years in good health. Both conserved end residues are part of each CDR3. A D gene is named only where the DNA matches it firmly. Where a row states a size, it is once, few, many or the class of an expanded clone; other rows omit it.

abundance: few; v_gene: TRBV5-1; d_gene: TRBD1; j_gene: TRBJ2-7; CDR3aa: CASSLAGQGSYEQYF; CDR3nt: TGCGCCAGCAGCTTGGCGGGACAGGGCTCCTACGAGCAGTACTTC
abundance: -; v_gene: TRBV28; d_gene: TRBD2; j_gene: TRBJ2-1; CDR3aa: CASSPMGLAGANEQFF; CDR3nt: TGTGCCAGCAGTCCAATGGGACTAGCGGGAGCGAATGAGCAGTTCTTC
abundance: -; v_gene: TRBV24-1; d_gene: -; j_gene: TRBJ2-1; CDR3aa: CATRDFAGSEQFF; CDR3nt: TGTGCCACCAGGGATTTCGCGGGGAGTGAGCAGTTCTTC
abundance: -; v_gene: TRBV29-1; d_gene: -; j_gene: TRBJ2-1; CDR3aa: CRAIGGYNEQFF; CDR3nt: TGCAGGGCTATAGGGGGGTACAATGAGCAGTTCTTC
abundance: -; v_gene: TRBV29-1; d_gene: -; j_gene: TRBJ2-7; CDR3aa: CSVGGRSAYEQYF; CDR3nt: TGCAGCGTTGGTGGTCGGTCCGCCTACGAGCAGTACTTC
abundance: -; v_gene: TRBV7-9; d_gene: TRBD2; j_gene: TRBJ2-2; CDR3aa: CASSSKTSGALGTGELFF; CDR3nt: TGTGCCAGCAGCTCGAAGACTAGCGGCGCTCTCGGCACCGGGGAGCTGTTTTTT
abundance: -; v_gene: TRBV3-1; d_gene: -; j_gene: TRBJ2-3; CDR3aa: CASSQEVVATDTQYF; CDR3nt: TGTGCCAGCAGCCAAGAGGTGGTAGCCACAGATACGCAGTATTTT
abundance: -; v_gene: TRBV6-5; d_gene: TRBD2; j_gene: TRBJ2-1; CDR3aa: CASWGSGGSRSSYNEQFF; CDR3nt: TGTGCCAGCTGGGGTAGCGGGGGGTCAAGGAGCTCCTACAATGAGCAGTTCTTC
abundance: -; v_gene: TRBV2; d_gene: -; j_gene: TRBJ2-5; CDR3aa: CASGRAGETQYF; CDR3nt: TGTGCCAGCGGTAGGGCCGGAGAGACCCAGTACTTC
abundance: -; v_gene: TRBV11-2; d_gene: -; j_gene: TRBJ1-1; CDR3aa: CASSLIFDLALVKTGPSETEAFF; CDR3nt: TGTGCCAGCAGCTTGATCTTCGACCTAGCTCTTGTAAAAACCGGGCCCTCAGAGACTGAAGCTTTCTTT
abundance: -; v_gene: TRBV20-1; d_gene: -; j_gene: TRBJ2-7; CDR3aa: CSARVGFAGFYEQYF; CDR3nt: TGCAGTGCTAGAGTTGGGTTTGCGGGATTTTACGAGCAGTACTTC
abundance: -; v_gene: TRBV28; d_gene: TRBD1; j_gene: TRBJ2-2; CDR3aa: CASSRDRVVGELFF; CDR3nt: TGTGCCAGCAGCCGGGACAGGGTCGTCGGGGAGCTGTTTTTT
abundance: -; v_gene: TRBV12-3/TRBV12-4; d_gene: TRBD2; j_gene: TRBJ2-3; CDR3aa: CASSLTSGGHTQYF; CDR3nt: TGTGCCAGCAGTTTGACTAGCGGGGGACATACGCAGTATTTT
abundance: few; v_gene: TRBV24-1; d_gene: -; j_gene: TRBJ2-5; CDR3aa: CATSWGNQETQYF; CDR3nt: TGTGCCACCAGTTGGGGGAACCAAGAGACCCAGTACTTC
abundance: few; v_gene: TRBV9; d_gene: TRBD2; j_gene: TRBJ2-5; CDR3aa: CASSVADSGGPQETQYF; CDR3nt: TGTGCCAGCAGCGTAGCGGATAGCGGGGGGCCGCAAGAGACCCAGTACTTC
abundance: -; v_gene: TRBV27; d_gene: -; j_gene: TRBJ1-5; CDR3aa: CASRRQYSNQPQHF; CDR3nt: TGTGCCAGCAGGAGACAGTATAGCAATCAGCCCCAGCATTTT
abundance: few; v_gene: TRBV5-1; d_gene: -; j_gene: TRBJ2-4; CDR3aa: CASSLNFLSDSIQYF; CDR3nt: TGCGCCAGCAGCTTGAATTTTCTGTCCGATAGCATTCAGTACTTC
abundance: few; v_gene: TRBV18; d_gene: -; j_gene: TRBJ1-2; CDR3aa: CASSPTAGESLYGYTF; CDR3nt: TGTGCCAGCTCACCAACGGCGGGAGAAAGCCTCTATGGCTACACCTTC
abundance: -; v_gene: TRBV29-1; d_gene: -; j_gene: TRBJ2-1; CDR3aa: CSVEVGLRMGEQFF; CDR3nt: TGCAGCGTTGAAGTGGGCTTAAGAATGGGTGAGCAGTTCTTC